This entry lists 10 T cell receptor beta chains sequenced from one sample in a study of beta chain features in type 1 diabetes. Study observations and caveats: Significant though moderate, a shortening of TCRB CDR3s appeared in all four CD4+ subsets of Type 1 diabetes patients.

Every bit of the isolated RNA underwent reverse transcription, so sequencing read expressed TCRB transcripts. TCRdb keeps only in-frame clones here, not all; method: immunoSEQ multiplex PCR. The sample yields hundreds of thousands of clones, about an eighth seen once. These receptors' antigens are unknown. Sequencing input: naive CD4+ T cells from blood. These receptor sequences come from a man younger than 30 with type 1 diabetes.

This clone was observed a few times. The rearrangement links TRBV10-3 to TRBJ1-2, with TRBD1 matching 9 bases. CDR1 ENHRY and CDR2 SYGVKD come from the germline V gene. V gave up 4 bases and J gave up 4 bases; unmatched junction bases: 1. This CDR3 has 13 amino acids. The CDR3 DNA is TGTGCCATCAGTGTGACAGGGGGCTATGGCTACACCTTC. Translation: CAISVTGGYGYTF.

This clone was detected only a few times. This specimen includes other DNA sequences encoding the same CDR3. CDR3 coding DNA: TGTGCCAGCAGCGAGAGAACGGGGAACACTGAAGCTTTCTTT. This sequence encodes CASSERTGNTEAFF. This chain links TRBV9 with TRBJ1-1; no clear D. Looked up from germline, CDR1 is SGDLS and CDR2 is YYNGEE. V was shortened by 3 bases and J by 1 base, with 10 bases between the two germline ends. The CDR3 loop spans 14 amino acids.

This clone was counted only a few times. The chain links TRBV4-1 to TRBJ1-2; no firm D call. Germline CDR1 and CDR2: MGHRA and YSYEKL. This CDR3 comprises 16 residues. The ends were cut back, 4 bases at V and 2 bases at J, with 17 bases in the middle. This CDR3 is CASSRGGTQPNYGYTF. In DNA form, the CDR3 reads TGCGCCAGCAGCCGCGGTGGAACCCAGCCGAACTATGGCTACACCTTC.

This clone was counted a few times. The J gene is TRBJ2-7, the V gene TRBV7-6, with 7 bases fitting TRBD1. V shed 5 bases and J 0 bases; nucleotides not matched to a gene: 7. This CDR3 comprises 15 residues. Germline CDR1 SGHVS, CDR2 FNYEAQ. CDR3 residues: CASSHLDRNSYEQYF. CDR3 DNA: TGTGCCAGCAGCCACTTGGACAGGAACTCCTACGAGCAGTACTTC. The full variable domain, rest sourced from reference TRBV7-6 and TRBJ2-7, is GAGVSQSPRYKVTKRGQDVALRCDPISGHVSLYWYRQALGQGPEFLTYFNYEAQQDKSGLPNDRFSAERPEGSISTLTIQRTEQRDSAMYRCASSHLDRNSYEQYFGPGTRLTVT.

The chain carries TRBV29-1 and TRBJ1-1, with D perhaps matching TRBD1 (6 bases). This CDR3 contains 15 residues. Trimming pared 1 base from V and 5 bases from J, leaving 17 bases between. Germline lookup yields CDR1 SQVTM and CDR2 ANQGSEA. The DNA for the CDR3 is TGCAGCGTTGAAGCACGACGGGGGCGAGGAACTGAAGCTTTCTTT. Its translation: CSVEARRGRGTEAFF.

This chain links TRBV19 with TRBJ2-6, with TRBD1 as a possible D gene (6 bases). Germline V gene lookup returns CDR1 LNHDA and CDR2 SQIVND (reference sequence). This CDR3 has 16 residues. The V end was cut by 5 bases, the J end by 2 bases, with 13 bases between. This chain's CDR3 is CASSDTGKTGANVLTF. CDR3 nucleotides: TGTGCCAGTAGTGACACAGGGAAAACTGGGGCCAACGTCCTGACTTTC.

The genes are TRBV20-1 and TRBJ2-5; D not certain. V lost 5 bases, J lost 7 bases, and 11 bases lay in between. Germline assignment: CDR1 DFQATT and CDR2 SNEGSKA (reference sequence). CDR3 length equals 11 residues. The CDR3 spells CSAVSSGTQYF. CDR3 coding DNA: TGCAGTGCTGTAAGCTCGGGGACCCAGTACTTC.

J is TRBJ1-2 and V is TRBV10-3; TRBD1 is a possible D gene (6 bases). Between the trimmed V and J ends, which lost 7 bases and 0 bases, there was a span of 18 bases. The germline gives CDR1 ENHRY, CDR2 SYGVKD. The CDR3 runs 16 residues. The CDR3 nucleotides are TGTGCCATCACCAGGGGTGGGGACACCGCTAACTATGGCTACACCTTC. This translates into CAITRGGDTANYGYTF.

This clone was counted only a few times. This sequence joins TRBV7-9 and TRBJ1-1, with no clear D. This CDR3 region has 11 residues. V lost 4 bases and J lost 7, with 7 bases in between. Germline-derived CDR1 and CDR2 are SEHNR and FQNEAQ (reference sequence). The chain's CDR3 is CASSYAFEAFF. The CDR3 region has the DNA TGTGCCAGCAGCTACGCCTTTGAAGCTTTCTTT.

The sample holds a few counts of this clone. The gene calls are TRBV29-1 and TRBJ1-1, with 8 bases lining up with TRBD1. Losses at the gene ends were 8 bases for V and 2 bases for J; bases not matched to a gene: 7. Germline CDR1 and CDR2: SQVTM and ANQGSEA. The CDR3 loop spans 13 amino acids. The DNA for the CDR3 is TGCAGCCTGACGGGACAGGCAAACACTGAAGCTTTCTTT. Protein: CSLTGQANTEAFF.